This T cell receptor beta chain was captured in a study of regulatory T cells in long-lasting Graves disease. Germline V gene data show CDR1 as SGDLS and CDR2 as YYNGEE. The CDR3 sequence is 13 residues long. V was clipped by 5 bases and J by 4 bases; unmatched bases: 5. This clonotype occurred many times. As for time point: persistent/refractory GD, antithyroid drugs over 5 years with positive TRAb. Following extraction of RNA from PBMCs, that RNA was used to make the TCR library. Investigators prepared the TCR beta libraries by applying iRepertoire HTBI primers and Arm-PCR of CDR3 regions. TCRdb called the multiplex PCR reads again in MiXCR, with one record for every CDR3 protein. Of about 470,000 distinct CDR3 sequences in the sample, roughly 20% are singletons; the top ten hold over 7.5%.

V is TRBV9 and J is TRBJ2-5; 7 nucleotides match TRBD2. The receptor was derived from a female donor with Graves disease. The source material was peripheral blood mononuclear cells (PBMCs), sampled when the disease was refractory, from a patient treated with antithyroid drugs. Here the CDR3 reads CASSRGRGETQYF. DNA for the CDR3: TGTGCCAGCAGTCGGGGGAGGGGAGAGACCCAGTACTTC.